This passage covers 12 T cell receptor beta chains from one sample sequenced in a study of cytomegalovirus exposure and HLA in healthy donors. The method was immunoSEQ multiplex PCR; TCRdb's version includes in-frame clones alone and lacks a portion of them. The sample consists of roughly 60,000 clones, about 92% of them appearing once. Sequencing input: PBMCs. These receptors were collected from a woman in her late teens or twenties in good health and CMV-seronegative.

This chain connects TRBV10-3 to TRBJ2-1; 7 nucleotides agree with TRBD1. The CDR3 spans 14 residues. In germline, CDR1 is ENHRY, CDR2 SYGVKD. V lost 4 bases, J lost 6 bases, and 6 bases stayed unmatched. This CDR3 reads CAISGDSLPNEQFF. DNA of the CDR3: TGTGCCATCAGTGGGGACAGTCTCCCCAATGAGCAGTTCTTC.

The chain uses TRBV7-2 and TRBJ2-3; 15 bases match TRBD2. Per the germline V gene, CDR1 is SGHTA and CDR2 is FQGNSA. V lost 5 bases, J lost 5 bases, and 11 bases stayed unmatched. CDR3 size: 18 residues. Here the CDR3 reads CASSPGLAGGPGVDTQYF. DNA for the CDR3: TGTGCCAGCAGCCCCGGACTAGCGGGAGGGCCGGGGGTAGATACGCAGTATTTT.

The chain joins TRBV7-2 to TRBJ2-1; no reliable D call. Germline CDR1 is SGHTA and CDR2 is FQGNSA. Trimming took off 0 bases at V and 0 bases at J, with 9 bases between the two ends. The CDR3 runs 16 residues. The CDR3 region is CASSLAGSRSYNEQFF. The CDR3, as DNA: TGTGCCAGCAGCTTAGCCGGGTCCCGCTCCTACAATGAGCAGTTCTTC.

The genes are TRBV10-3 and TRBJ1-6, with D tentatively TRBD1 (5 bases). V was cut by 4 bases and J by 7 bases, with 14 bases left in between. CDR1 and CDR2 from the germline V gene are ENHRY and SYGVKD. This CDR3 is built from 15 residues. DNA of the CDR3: TGTGCCATCAGTGCCGGAGGGGTGCTGAATTCACCCCTCCACTTT. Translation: CAISAGGVLNSPLHF.

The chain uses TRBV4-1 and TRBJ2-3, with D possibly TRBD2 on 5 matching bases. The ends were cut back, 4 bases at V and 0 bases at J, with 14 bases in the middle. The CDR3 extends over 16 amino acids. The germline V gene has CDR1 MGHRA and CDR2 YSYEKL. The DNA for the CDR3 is TGCGCCAGCAGCCCCCCGGGCAGAGGGAGCACAGATACGCAGTATTTT. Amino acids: CASSPPGRGSTDTQYF.

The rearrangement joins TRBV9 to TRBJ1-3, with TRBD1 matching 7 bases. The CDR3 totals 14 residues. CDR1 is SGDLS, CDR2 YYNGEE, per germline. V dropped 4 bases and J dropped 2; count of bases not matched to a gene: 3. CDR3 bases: TGTGCCAGCAGCCCAGGGGGGACTGGAAACACCATATATTTT. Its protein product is CASSPGGTGNTIYF. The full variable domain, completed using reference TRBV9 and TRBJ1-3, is DSGVTQTPKHLITATGQRVTLRCSPRSGDLSVYWYQQSLDQGLQFLIQYYNGEERAKGNILERFSAQQFPDLHSELNLSSLELGDSALYFCASSPGGTGNTIYFGEGSWLTVV.

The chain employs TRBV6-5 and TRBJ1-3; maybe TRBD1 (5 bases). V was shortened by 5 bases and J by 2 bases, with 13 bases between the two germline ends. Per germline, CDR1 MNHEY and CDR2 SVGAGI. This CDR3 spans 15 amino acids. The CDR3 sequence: CASSVSGSAGNTIYF. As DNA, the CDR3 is TGTGCCAGCAGTGTATCAGGGTCTGCTGGAAACACCATATATTTT.

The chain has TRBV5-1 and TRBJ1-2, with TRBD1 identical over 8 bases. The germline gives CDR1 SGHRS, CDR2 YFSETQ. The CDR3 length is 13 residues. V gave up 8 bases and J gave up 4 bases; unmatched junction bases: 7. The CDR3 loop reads CASTGGGGYGYTF. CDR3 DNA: TGCGCCAGTACAGGGGGTGGCGGCTATGGCTACACCTTC.

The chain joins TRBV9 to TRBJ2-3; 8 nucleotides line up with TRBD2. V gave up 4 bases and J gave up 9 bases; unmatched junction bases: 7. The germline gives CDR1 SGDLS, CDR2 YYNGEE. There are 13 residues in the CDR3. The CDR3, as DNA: TGTGCCAGCAGCCTAAAAGCGGGGGACACGCAGTATTTT. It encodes CASSLKAGDTQYF.

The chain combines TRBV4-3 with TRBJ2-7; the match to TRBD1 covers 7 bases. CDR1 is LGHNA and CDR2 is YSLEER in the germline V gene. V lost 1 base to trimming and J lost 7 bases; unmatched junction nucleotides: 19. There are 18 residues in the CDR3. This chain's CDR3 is CASSQVSPGDRVQGEQYF. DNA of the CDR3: TGCGCCAGCAGCCAAGTATCGCCCGGCGACAGGGTACAAGGGGAGCAGTACTTC.

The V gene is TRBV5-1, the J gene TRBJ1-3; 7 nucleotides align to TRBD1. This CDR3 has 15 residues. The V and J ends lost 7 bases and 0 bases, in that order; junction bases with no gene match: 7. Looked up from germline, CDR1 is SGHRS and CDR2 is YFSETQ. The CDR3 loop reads CASSRTGGSGNTIYF. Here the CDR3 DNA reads TGCGCCAGCTCTCGGACAGGTGGCTCTGGAAACACCATATATTTT.

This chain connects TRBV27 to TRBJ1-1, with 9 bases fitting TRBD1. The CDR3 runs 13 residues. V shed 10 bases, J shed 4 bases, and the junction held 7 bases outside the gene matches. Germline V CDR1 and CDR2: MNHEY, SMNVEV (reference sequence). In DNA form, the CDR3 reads TGTGCCACCCAAGACAGGGGGGGCACTGAAGCTTTCTTT. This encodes CATQDRGGTEAFF.